The clone carrying this TCR beta chain was seen many times. Its antigen is unknown. The record originates from a study of T-cell memory formation after mild COVID-19. Study outcomes and limitations: Clones contracting over day 15 to 85 were CD4/CD8 balanced, with later expanders leaning CD4+. Memory sampled before infection contained some responding clones, suggesting cross-reactive memory joined.

CDR1 is SGHRS, CDR2 YFSETQ, per germline. CDR3 length: 16 residues. With 4 bases removed from V and 0 bases from J, the gap between germline ends came to 14 bases. TCR alpha and TCR beta cDNA libraries carrying sample barcodes and UMIs were produced by 5'RACE using constant-segment primers. MiXCR was run by TCRdb on the 5' RACE reads, yielding one entry per CDR3 protein. The sample holds some 160,000 distinct CDR3 sequences, around 30% seen once. The V and J genes are TRBV5-1 and TRBJ2-1, with D perhaps being TRBD1 or TRBD2 (5 bases each). The TCR sequence derives from an adult woman who had mild COVID-19 (a few samples of this study predate the infection). Cell type and time point are not known. The source material was PBMCs or a T cell subset sorted from them (not recorded which). CDR3 sequence: CASSPLKGSSYNEQFF. The DNA of the CDR3 is TGCGCCAGCAGCCCCCTCAAGGGGAGCTCCTACAATGAGCAGTTCTTC.